Below, one TCR beta chain is given with its context. Sequenced by immunoSEQ multiplex PCR; TCRdb stores in-frame clones only, minus some. The table records approximately 20,000 clones, 70% to 80% of them present only once. Germline lookup yields CDR1 MNHEY and CDR2 SVGAGI. The V gene end was trimmed by 6 bases and the J gene end by 5 bases; junction bases not matched to a gene: 7. The CDR3 runs 14 residues. Grafts had their tissue processed, releasing intraepithelial and lamina propria lymphocytes. The data belong to a study of graft-versus-host responses after intestinal transplantation. This clonotype originated in a human patient who received an intestinal transplant, so some T cells may come from the graft donor. The sample consisted of ileum tissue, taken 12 days after intestinal transplant. This sequence joins TRBV6-5 and TRBJ2-7, with TRBD1 identical over 10 bases. The CDR3 here is CASSRDRGWDEQYF. In DNA form, the CDR3 reads TGTGCCAGCAGCCGGGACAGGGGTTGGGACGAGCAGTACTTC.